Listed here is a single T cell receptor beta chain. Its target is not known. Measured with immunoSEQ multiplex PCR; TCRdb has only the in-frame clones, and not every one. Found here are approximately 330,000 clones, around four fifths of them singletons; the top ten hold over 5%. The sample is drawn from a study of cytotoxic CD8 clonotypes in ibrutinib-treated CLL. Study context: For this cohort, patients were roughly eleven relapsed/refractory and around 16 treatment-naive, while under 18 were IGHV unmutated. By median around 69 months, approximately twelve had progressed and about 15 stayed remitted; responses had been 2 complete and about 24 partial. General study points: Public clonotypes, an uncommon group, contracted or remained stable on treatment.

The CDR3 spans 16 residues. Per germline, CDR1 MNHEY and CDR2 SMNVEV (reference sequence). Deletions cut 5 bases from V and 1 base from J, with 15 bases between. This receptor was identified in a human donor with chronic lymphocytic leukemia. Material: PBMCs, obtained before ibrutinib treatment. The chain links TRBV27 to TRBJ1-5; maybe TRBD1 (5 bases). CDR3 region: CASSPNWGGSNQPQHF. CDR3 coding DNA: TGTGCCAGCAGTCCAAACTGGGGGGGGAGCAATCAGCCCCAGCATTTT.